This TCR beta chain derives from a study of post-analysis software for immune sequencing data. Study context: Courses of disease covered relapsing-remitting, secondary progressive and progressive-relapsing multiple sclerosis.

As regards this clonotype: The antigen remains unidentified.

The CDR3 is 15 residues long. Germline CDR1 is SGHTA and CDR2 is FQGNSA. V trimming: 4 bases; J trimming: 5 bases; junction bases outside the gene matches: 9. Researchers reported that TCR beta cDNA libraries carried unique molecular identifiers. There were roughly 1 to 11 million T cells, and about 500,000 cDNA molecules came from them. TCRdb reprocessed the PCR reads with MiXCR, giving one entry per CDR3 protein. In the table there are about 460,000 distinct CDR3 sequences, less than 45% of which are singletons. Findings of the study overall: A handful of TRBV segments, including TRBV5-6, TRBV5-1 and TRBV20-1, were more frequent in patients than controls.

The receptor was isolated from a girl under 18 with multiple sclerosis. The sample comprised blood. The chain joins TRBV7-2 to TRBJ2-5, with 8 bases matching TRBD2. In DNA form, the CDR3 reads TGTGCCAGCAGCTCCCCCGGGAGGGCCAAGGAGACCCAGTACTTC. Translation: CASSSPGRAKETQYF.